This T cell receptor (beta chain) was profiled in a study of blood T cell repertoires in COVID-19. V shed 6 bases and J 4 bases; nucleotides not matched to a gene: 9. The germline CDR1 and CDR2 sequences are MDHEN and SYDVKM. The CDR3 runs to 15 residues. Sequencing used immunoSEQ multiplex PCR; TCRdb keeps in-frame clones, though not all of them. The data contain more than 300,000 clones, more than 70% of them singletons. The TCR comes from a man aged 40-49 years in a cohort exposed to, infected with or recovered from COVID-19 (not recorded which). This rearrangement joins TRBV28 to TRBJ1-2, with 9 bases matching TRBD1. The sample consisted of PBMCs or T cells enriched from blood (not recorded which). The CDR3: CASRIRTGASYGYTF. In nucleotides, the CDR3 is TGTGCCAGCAGGATCCGGACAGGGGCGAGCTATGGCTACACCTTC.